This T cell receptor beta chain originates from a study of blood T cell repertoires in COVID-19. Study at large: Material from acute and convalescent COVID-19 was sourced from the United States, Italy and Spain. T cells, B-cell-depleted T cells, or PBMCs supplied cDNA or gDNA.

Study processing details: Using reference gene primer amplification, nucleated cell counts were estimated. The data were produced by immunoSEQ multiplex PCR, yet TCRdb's version contains in-frame clones alone and is incomplete. Clone size and V and J calls were adopted from that table, with D and trimming inferred from the DNA. The sample shows a few hundred thousand clones, around 84% of them seen only once. The source of this sequence is a human donor with acute or convalescent COVID-19. The donor label of this sample is uncertain. The sequencing sample was made of peripheral blood.

The DNA of the CDR3 is TGCGCCAGCAGTGAATGGACTAGCGGGGTCCGCTCCTACAATGAGCAGTTCTTC. Translated: CASSEWTSGVRSYNEQFF. V usage is TRBV10-2 and J usage is TRBJ2-1; TRBD2 aligns across 12 bases. The CDR3 has 18 amino acids. V shed 3 bases, J shed 0 bases, and the junction held 6 bases outside the gene matches. Germline V gives CDR1 WSHSY, CDR2 SAAADI.